This T cell receptor beta chain is from a study of T cells of healthy individuals. The CDR3 totals 12 residues. Germline assignment: CDR1 SGHTA and CDR2 FQGNSA. V lost 1 base to trimming and J lost 6 bases, with 4 bases between them. Using its own MiXCR run on the 5' RACE reads, TCRdb lists one record per CDR3 protein. Of around 98,000 distinct CDR3 sequences in the sample, approximately 16% were seen once. This clonotype was detected only a few times. The clonotype comes from a human donor in good health. The J gene is TRBJ2-1, the V gene TRBV7-2; D call uncertain. The CDR3 DNA sequence: TGTGCCAGCAGCTTAGACCTCAATGAGCAGTTCTTC. It codes for CASSLDLNEQFF. Supplemented by reference TRBV7-2 and TRBJ2-1, the full variable domain reads GAGVSQSPSNKVTEKGKDVELRCDPISGHTALYWYRQSLGQGLEFLIYFQGNSAPDKSGLPSDRFSAERTGGSVSTLTIQRTQQEDSAVYLCASSLDLNEQFFGPGTRLTVL.